Listed here are 11 T cell receptor beta chains from one sample, sequenced in a study of identical twins (dated by TCRdb to 2016 to 2017). Receptor libraries were prepared by 5' RACE. This sample was sequenced with an Illumina HiSeq 2000. Clones were called with MiXCR by TCRdb after fastp trimmed the public reads at Q25, and only in-frame beta chains were retained. Duplicate CDR3 protein sequences are folded into a single record with the most common DNA and genes. In all, the sample holds 510,000 or so distinct CDR3 sequences, and roughly 15% of those were seen once. The ten largest clones capture roughly 0.46% of the sample. These data are also associated with another study on yellow fever vaccine responses in identical twins.

The specimen sequenced was CD4+ T cells sorted from blood. The receptor source for this set is a woman between 18 and 30 years old in good health.

The sample holds a few counts of this clonotype. The CDR3 reads CASGLVLAGFNEQFF. The DNA for the CDR3 is TGTGCTAGTGGTTTGGTTTTAGCGGGGTTTAATGAGCAGTTCTTC. This rearrangement joins TRBV12-5 to TRBJ2-1; 8 positions match TRBD2. The germline gives CDR1 LGHNT, CDR2 FRNRAP. V dropped 0 bases and J dropped 7; count of bases not matched to a gene: 5. The CDR3 length is 15 residues.

This chain joins TRBV7-3 and TRBJ2-2, with TRBD2 identical over 11 bases. The CDR3 extends over 16 amino acids. The V and J ends lost 5 bases and 5 bases, in that order; junction bases with no gene match: 7. The germline CDR1 and CDR2 sequences are SGHTA and FQGTGA. This CDR3 reads CASSPQLAGGTGELFF. The CDR3 nucleotides read TGTGCCAGCAGCCCCCAGCTAGCGGGAGGTACCGGGGAGCTGTTTTTT. Full variable domain (remainder filled in from reference TRBV7-3 and TRBJ2-2): GAGVSQTPSNKVTEKGKYVELRCDPISGHTALYWYRQSLGQGPEFLIYFQGTGAADDSGLPNDRFFAVRPEGSVSTLKIQRTERGDSAVYLCASSPQLAGGTGELFFGEGSRLTVL.

The chain links TRBV5-1 to TRBJ2-1, with D uncertain. V lost 3 bases, J lost 7 bases, and 17 bases lay in between. CDR1 SGHRS and CDR2 YFSETQ come from the germline V gene. The CDR3 sequence is 15 residues long. DNA of the CDR3: TGCGCCAGCAGCTCGAACGTCCGGACCGAGAATGAGCAGTTCTTC. Residues: CASSSNVRTENEQFF.

The chain recombines TRBV20-1 with TRBJ1-1; D is possibly TRBD1 (5 bases). The V end was cut by 2 bases, the J end by 4 bases, with 8 bases between. There are 12 residues in the CDR3. From germline, CDR1 is DFQATT and CDR2 SNEGSKA (reference sequence). The CDR3 spells CSARSGSTEAFF. DNA for the CDR3: TGCAGTGCTAGATCAGGGAGCACTGAAGCTTTCTTT.

This clonotype has a handful of counts. The V and J genes are TRBV12-3 or TRBV12-4 and TRBJ2-1; perhaps D is TRBD1 or TRBD2 (6 bases each). CDR3 length equals 15 residues. V was clipped by 3 bases and J by 7 bases, with 16 bases between them. CDR3 region: CASSFRPGAGNEQFF. Written as DNA, the CDR3 is TGTGCCAGCAGTTTCCGTCCAGGGGCGGGGAATGAGCAGTTCTTC.

The V and J genes are TRBV7-7 and TRBJ2-5; D is perhaps TRBD1 (6 bases). Trimming removed 5 bases at V and 4 bases at J, with 14 bases between. This CDR3 region has 14 residues. Per the germline V gene, CDR1 is SSHAT and CDR2 is FNYEAQ (reference sequence). The CDR3 DNA reads TGTGCCAGCAGCCCGGACAGACTACGAGAGACCCAGTACTTC. It codes for CASSPDRLRETQYF.

The genes are TRBV7-2 and TRBJ2-3; D is ambiguous. V was trimmed by 6 bases and J by 0 bases, leaving 7 bases between them. Germline lookup yields CDR1 SGHTA and CDR2 FQGNSA. This CDR3 contains 13 residues. The CDR3 nucleotides are TGTGCCAGCAGAAGTACTAGCACAGATACGCAGTATTTT. The encoded protein is CASRSTSTDTQYF.

CDR3 nucleotide sequence: TGTGCCACCAGCAGAGCACGGTCCGGGGCCAACGTCCTGACTTTC. This translates into CATSRARSGANVLTF. The gene calls are TRBV15 and TRBJ2-6; D not certain. Germline values: CDR1 LNHNV, CDR2 YYDKDF (reference sequence). V lost 1 base to trimming and J lost 4 bases, with 8 bases between them. The CDR3 loop spans 15 amino acids.

This clonotype was observed many times. The J gene is TRBJ1-5, the V gene TRBV5-1; maybe TRBD1 (5 bases). From germline, CDR1 is SGHRS and CDR2 YFSETQ. The CDR3 covers 15 residues. The ends were cut back, 1 base at V and 2 bases at J, with 10 bases in the middle. The CDR3 protein is CASSLWGAGNQPQHF. CDR3 coding DNA: TGCGCCAGCAGCTTGTGGGGCGCCGGCAATCAGCCCCAGCATTTT.

This rearrangement joins TRBV6-5 to TRBJ2-1; D gene unclear. Germline V CDR1 and CDR2: MNHEY, SVGAGI. V lost 8 bases to trimming and J lost 2 bases, with 16 bases between them. This CDR3 has 15 residues. CDR3 amino acids: CASVSASPTYNEQFF. In DNA form, the CDR3 reads TGTGCCAGCGTTTCGGCCAGTCCGACCTACAATGAGCAGTTCTTC.

This clonotype was seen only a few times. V and J are TRBV28 and TRBJ2-5; the match to TRBD1 covers 7 bases. Germline loops: CDR1 MDHEN, CDR2 SYDVKM. V shed 5 bases, J shed 6 bases, and the junction held 6 bases outside the gene matches. The CDR3 runs 13 residues. Here the CDR3 reads CASSGQVPKTQYF. DNA for the CDR3: TGTGCCAGCAGTGGACAGGTCCCCAAGACCCAGTACTTC.